This TCR beta chain was found in a study of T cells in tuberculosis. Sorting used thawed, overnight-rested PBMC stained with anti-CD3, a viability dye and GMM-loaded CD1B tetramer. C32 glucose monomycolate from Rhodococcus equi was loaded onto the CD1B tetramers. PBMC for tetramer sorting were first depleted of CD14-expressing monocytes. Measured with immunoSEQ multiplex PCR; TCRdb has only the in-frame clones, and not every one. The sample gives 60,000 or so clones, 81% of which show up once; roughly 13% is in the top ten. V lost 8 bases to trimming and J lost 7 bases, with 18 bases between them. CDR3 length equals 14 residues. Germline loops: CDR1 MNHNS, CDR2 SASEGT.

The V gene is TRBV6-1, the J gene TRBJ1-3, with TRBD1 as a possible D gene (6 bases). The TCR sequence derives from an adult woman with latent tuberculosis. The material sequenced was CD1b-GMM tetramer-negative cells sorted from PBMCs. The CDR3 here is CASLGRGAPNTIYF. The CDR3 nucleotides are TGTGCCAGCCTGGGTCGGGGGGCTCCTAACACCATATATTTT.